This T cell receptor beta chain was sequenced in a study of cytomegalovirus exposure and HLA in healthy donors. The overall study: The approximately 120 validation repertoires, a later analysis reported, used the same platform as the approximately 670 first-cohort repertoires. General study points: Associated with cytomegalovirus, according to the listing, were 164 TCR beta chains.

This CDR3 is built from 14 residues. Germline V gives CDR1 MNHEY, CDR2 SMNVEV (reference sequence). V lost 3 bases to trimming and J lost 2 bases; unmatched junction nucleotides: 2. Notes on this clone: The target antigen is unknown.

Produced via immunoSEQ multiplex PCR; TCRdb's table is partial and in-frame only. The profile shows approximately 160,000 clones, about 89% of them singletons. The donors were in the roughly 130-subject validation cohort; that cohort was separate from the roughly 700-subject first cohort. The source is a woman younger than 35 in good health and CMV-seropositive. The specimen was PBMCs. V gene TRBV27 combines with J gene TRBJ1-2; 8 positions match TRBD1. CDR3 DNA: TGTGCCAGCAGTTTCCCAGGGGGCAACTATGGCTACACCTTC. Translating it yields CASSFPGGNYGYTF.